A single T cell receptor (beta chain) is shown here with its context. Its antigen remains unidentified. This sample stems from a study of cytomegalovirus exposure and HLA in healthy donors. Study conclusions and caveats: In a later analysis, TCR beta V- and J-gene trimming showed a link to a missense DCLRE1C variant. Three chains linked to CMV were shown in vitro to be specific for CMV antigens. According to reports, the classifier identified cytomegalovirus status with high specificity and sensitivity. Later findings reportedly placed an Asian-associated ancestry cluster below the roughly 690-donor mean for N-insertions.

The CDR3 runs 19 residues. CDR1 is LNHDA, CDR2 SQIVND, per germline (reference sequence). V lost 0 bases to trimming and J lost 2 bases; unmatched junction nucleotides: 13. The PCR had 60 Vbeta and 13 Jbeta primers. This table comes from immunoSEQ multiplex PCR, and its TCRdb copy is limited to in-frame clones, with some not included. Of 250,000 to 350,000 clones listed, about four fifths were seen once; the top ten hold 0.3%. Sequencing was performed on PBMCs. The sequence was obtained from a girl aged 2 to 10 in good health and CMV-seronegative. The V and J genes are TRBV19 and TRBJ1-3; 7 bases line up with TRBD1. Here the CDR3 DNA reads TGTGCCAGTAGTATAGATCGTTGGGACAGAAAACGGGCTGGAAACACCATATATTTT. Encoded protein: CASSIDRWDRKRAGNTIYF.